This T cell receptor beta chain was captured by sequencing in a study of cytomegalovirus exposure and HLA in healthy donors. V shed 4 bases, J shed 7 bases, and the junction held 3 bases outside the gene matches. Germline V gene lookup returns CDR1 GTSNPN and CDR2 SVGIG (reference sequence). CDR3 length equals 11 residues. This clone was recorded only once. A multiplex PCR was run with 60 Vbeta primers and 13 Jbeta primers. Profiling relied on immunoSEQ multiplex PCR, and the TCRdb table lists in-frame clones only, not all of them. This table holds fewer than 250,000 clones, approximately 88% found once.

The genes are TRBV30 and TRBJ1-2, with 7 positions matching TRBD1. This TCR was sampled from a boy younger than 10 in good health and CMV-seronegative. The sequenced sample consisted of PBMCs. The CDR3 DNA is TGTGCCTGGACCCAGGGGGGTGGCTACACCTTC. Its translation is CAWTQGGGYTF.